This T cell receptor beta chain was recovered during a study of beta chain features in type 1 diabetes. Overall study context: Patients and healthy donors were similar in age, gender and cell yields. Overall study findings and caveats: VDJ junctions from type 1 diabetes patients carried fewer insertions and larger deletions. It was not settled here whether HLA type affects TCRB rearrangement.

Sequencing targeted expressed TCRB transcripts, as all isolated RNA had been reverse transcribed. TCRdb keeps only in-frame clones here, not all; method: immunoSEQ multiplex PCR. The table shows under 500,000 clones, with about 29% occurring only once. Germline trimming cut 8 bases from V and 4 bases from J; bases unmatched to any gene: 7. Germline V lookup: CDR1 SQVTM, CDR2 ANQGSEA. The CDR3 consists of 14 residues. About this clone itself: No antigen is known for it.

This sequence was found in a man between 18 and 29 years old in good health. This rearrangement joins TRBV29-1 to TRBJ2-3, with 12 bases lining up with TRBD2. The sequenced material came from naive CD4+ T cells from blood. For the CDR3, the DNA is TGCAGCACTAGCGGGAGGCCTCTCGCAGATACGCAGTATTTT. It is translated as CSTSGRPLADTQYF.